The 2 T cell receptor beta chains presented below share a single source sample, sequenced in a study of blood T cell repertoires in COVID-19. TCRdb's copy holds only in-frame clones and misses some; the assay was immunoSEQ multiplex PCR. The sample lists approximately 450,000 clones; approximately 90% were seen once. Sequencing was performed on peripheral blood. The receptors come from a woman aged 30 to 39 with acute or convalescent COVID-19.

This clone was found once. The chain combines TRBV7-3 with TRBJ2-3; 9 bases are shared with TRBD2. The CDR3 loop spans 16 amino acids. Unmatched junction bases numbered 5, after V lost 1 base and J lost 3 bases. Germline V gene sequence: CDR1 SGHTA, CDR2 FQGTGA. This chain's CDR3 is CASSLKLAGITDTQYF. CDR3 nucleotides: TGTGCCAGCAGCTTAAAGCTAGCGGGGATTACAGATACGCAGTATTTT.

This clone was picked up one time. This chain uses TRBV7-6 with TRBJ1-1, with TRBD1 matching 8 bases. With V trimmed by 2 bases and J by 2 bases, 10 bases remained unmatched. Germline values: CDR1 SGHVS, CDR2 FNYEAQ. This CDR3 is built from 17 residues. The CDR3 sequence: CASSLNSGQGINTEAFF. The CDR3 DNA reads as TGTGCCAGCAGCTTAAACTCAGGACAGGGAATCAACACTGAAGCTTTCTTT.